Reported below is one T cell receptor beta chain. This clonotype showed up many times. Its cognate antigen has yet to be identified. Base quality data are lacking; no much larger clone is found one base away. The sample's time point label, in plain terms: newly diagnosed GD, antithyroid drugs for less than 3 months. For both TCR sequencing and RNA sequencing, RNA was extracted from PBMCs using TRIzol. Graves' disease was diagnosed according to American Thyroid Association guidelines. The patients came from an endocrinology department in Xi'an, China. Each patient gave 7.5 to 10 milliliters of peripheral blood, collected in an EDTA anticoagulant tube. PBMCs were isolated by Ficoll Paque Plus density gradient separation without further T cell sorting. RNA quality was checked with an Agilent 2100 Bioanalyzer and agarose gel, and concentration with a NanoDrop 2000. Library preparation employed multiplex PCR. Instrument used: Illumina HiSeq 4000. CDR3 regions were amplified by Arm-PCR with iRepertoire HTBI primers to construct TCR beta libraries. PCR products were gel purified before sequencing. Turning to the authors' computational methods: Gene usage analysis of CDR3 amino acid clonotypes used the 62 TRBV and 11 to 15 TRBJ segments found across samples. Filtered high-quality paired reads were merged into contigs using COPE and FqMerger. Contigs were aligned with BLAST to IMGT TRBV, TRBD and TRBJ reference genes, and CDR3 was defined per IMGT. Any clonotype with a frequency above 0.1% was counted as a highly expanded clone. Shannon entropy served as the measure of repertoire diversity, while the Gini coefficient captured V-J evenness. Clonotypes shared by more than one individual were considered public. Clones were called with MiXCR by TCRdb after fastp trimmed the public reads at Q25, and only in-frame beta chains were retained. Each record represents a unique CDR3 protein, reported with the most common genes and DNA among its rows. The V and J calls, along with clone size, are taken from TCRdb and not from the paper's own processing. In this sample the table shows 250,000 to 400,000 distinct CDR3 sequences, about 20% of which occur a single time. The ten most abundant clones make up about 39% of the sample.

The data are from a study of regulatory T cells in long-lasting Graves disease (dated by TCRdb to the early 2020s). Notes on the research overall: In the newly diagnosed Graves' disease group, patients had been taking antithyroid drugs for less than 3 months. Patients with persistent Graves' disease were compared with patients with newly diagnosed Graves' disease using TCR sequencing and RNA sequencing of peripheral blood. The study was conducted in China and was registered as a clinical trial. A total of 35 or so samples underwent TCR sequencing: around 13 from persistent and roughly 20 from newly diagnosed Graves' disease patients.

As encoded in the germline V gene, CDR1 is MNHNS while CDR2 is SASEGT. CDR3 length: 15 amino acids, cysteine to phenylalanine. Only the CDR3 portion is preserved as DNA: 45 bases, with reading frame beginning at the first base. The V and J ends are trimmed by 6 bases and 0 bases, leaving 12 bases between them. General conclusions and limits of the study: Persistent disease showed preferential use of TRBV28, TRBJ1-2 and TRBJ2-5, whereas newly diagnosed disease favored TRBV20-1 and TRBJ2-1. Lower TCR Shannon entropy and fewer highly expanded clones were observed in persistent Graves' disease patients than in newly diagnosed patients, which suggested clonal expansion. More public clonotypes were shared among persistent patients (around 2,600) than among newly diagnosed patients (966). As a limitation, the authors acknowledged that the small sample size may reduce accuracy. Peripheral blood alone was examined, since thyroid tissue, which constituted the primary lesion, could not be accessed. Sequencing and analysis were restricted to the TCR beta chain.

The TCR comes from a female donor with Graves disease. Recombination linked TRBV6-1 to TRBJ2-1; the D gene lacks a confident call. This specimen was peripheral blood mononuclear cells (PBMCs), taken at new diagnosis, from a patient treated with antithyroid drugs. The nucleotides are TGTGCCAGCAGCAAAGACTGGAGCTCCTACAATGAGCAGTTCTTC. This encodes CASSKDWSSYNEQFF.